Listed here is a single T cell receptor (beta chain). Its matching antigen is unknown. This sample was included in a study of cytomegalovirus exposure and HLA in healthy donors. Study-wide background: Earlier, 100 million to 130 million unique TCR beta sequences were recovered from about 170 million T cells by an analysis. Unique TCRs from HLA-typed donors, some 85 million of them, were held in an early data release. Whole-study findings and limits: CMV serostatus alone was available as immune exposure information. Later, TCR association rates were found to vary by HLA locus, highest for DRB1 and lowest for HLA-C.

13 Jbeta primers and 60 Vbeta primers were used for the PCR. Only in-frame clones appear in the TCRdb table, and some are missing; sequencing was by immunoSEQ multiplex PCR. The sample carries approximately 170,000 clones, roughly 80% recorded once. The CDR3 has 15 residues. V gave up 3 bases and J gave up 5 bases; unmatched junction bases: 7. CDR1 is SGHTA and CDR2 is FQGNSA in the germline V gene. This chain links TRBV7-2 with TRBJ1-1; 9 bases agree with TRBD1. Sequencing was done on a sample of PBMCs. This TCR came from a man in his fifties in good health and CMV-seropositive. The CDR3: CASSFLQGAGTEAFF. As DNA, the CDR3 is TGTGCCAGCAGCTTCCTACAGGGGGCGGGGACTGAAGCTTTCTTT. Drawing the rest from reference TRBV7-2 and TRBJ1-1, the complete variable domain is GAGVSQSPSNKVTEKGKDVELRCDPISGHTALYWYRQSLGQGLEFLIYFQGNSAPDKSGLPSDRFSAERTGGSVSTLTIQRTQQEDSAVYLCASSFLQGAGTEAFFGQGTRLTVV.